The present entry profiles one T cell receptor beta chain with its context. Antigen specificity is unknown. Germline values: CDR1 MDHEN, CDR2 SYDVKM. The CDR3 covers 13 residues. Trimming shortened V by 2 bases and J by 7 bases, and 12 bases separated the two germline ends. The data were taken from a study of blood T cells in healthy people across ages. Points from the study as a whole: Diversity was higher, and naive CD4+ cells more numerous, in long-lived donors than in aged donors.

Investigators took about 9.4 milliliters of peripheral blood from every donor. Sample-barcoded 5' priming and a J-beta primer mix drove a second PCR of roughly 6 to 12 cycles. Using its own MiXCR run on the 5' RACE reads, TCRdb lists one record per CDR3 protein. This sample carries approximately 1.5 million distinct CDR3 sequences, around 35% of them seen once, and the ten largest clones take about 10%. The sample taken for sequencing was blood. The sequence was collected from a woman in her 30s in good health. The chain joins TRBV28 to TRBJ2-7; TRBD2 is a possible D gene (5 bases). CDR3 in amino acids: CASSLGLLGEQYF. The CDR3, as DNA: TGTGCCAGCAGTTTAGGACTCCTCGGAGAGCAGTACTTC.